This T cell receptor (beta chain) was identified during a study of tumor-infiltrating lymphocytes in primary liver carcinoma. Study-wide background: Patients, male and female, were 30 to 69 years old. Study-wide findings and caveats: Blood fell significantly below tumors in its top-250-clone fraction (p = 0.039). Tumor-adjacent and tumor-blood pairs showed less overlap than tumor region pairs.

The CDR3 consists of 14 residues. Germline-derived CDR1 and CDR2 are MGHRA and YSYEKL. For this clonotype: The antigen remains unidentified. With a much larger clone just one base away, this may be a read error.

Making TCR beta cDNA involved approximately 480 ng total RNA and a constant-region primer. Library construction for TCR beta comprised three nested multiplex PCR rounds performed with slightly modified ARM-PCR. A C-beta reverse primer and TRBV1-TRBV30 forward primers served in each of the first two PCR rounds, at approximately 10 cycles apiece. TCRdb reanalysed the multiplex PCR reads using MiXCR and keeps one entry per CDR3 protein. The sample contains around 99,000 distinct CDR3 sequences, just under 70% of which appear only once. Both RNA and DNA were isolated together from about 21-30 mg of bulk tissue that had not been sorted. The patients had histopathologically diagnosed primary liver carcinoma, and their disease was treated by surgical resection.

The source material was tumor-adjacent normal liver tissue. The chain links TRBV4-1 to TRBJ2-7; 8 positions match TRBD1. The sequence was collected from a man between 40 and 49 years old with primary liver carcinoma and hepatitis B virus infection. The DNA for the CDR3 is TGCGCCAACAGCCTGACAGGGGCTACCTACGAGCAGTACTTC. Translated: CANSLTGATYEQYF.